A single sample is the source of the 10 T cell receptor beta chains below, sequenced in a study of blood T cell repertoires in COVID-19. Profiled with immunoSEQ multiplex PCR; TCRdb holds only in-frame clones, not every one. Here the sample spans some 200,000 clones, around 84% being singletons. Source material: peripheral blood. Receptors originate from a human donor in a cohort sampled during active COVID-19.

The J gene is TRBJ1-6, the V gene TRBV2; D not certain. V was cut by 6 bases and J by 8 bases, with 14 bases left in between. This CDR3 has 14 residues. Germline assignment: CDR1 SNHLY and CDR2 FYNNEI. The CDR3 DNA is TGTGCCAGCAGGGCACAGAGGAGGGATTCACCCCTCCACTTT. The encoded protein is CASRAQRRDSPLHF.

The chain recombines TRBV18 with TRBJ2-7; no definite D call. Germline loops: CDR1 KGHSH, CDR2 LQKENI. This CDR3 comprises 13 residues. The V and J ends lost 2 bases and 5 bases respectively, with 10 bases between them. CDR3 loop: CASSPSVVHEQYF. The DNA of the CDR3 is TGTGCCAGCTCACCATCGGTCGTCCACGAGCAGTACTTC.

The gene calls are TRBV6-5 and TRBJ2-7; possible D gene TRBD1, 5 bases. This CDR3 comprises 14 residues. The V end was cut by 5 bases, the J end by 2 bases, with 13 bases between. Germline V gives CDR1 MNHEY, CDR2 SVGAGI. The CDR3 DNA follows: TGTGCCAGCAGTAATCGAATGACAGCCTACGAGCAGTACTTC. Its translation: CASSNRMTAYEQYF.

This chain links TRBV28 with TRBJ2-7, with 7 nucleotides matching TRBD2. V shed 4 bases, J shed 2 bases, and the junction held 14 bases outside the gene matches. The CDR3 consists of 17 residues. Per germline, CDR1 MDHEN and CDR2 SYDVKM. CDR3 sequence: CASSSFSGLGRTYEQYF. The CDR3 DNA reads TGTGCCAGCAGTTCCTTTTCTGGACTAGGAAGAACCTACGAGCAGTACTTC.

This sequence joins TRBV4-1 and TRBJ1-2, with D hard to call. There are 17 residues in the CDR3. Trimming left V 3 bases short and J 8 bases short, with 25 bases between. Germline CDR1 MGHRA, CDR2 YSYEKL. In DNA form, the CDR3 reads TGCGCCAGCAGCCACCCCATCTCGGGAGGAGGGTATGGCGGCTACACCTTC. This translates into CASSHPISGGGYGGYTF.

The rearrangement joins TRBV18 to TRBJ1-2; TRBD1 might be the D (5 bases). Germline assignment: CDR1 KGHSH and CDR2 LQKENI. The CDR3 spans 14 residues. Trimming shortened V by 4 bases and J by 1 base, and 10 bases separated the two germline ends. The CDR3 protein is CASSQNRHNYGYTF. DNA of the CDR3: TGTGCCAGCTCACAGAACAGGCATAACTATGGCTACACCTTC. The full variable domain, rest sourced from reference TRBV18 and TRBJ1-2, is NAGVMQNPRHLVRRRGQEARLRCSPMKGHSHVYWYRQLPEEGLKFMVYLQKENIIDESGMPKERFSAEFPKEGPSILRIQQVVRGDSAAYFCASSQNRHNYGYTFGSGTRLTVV.

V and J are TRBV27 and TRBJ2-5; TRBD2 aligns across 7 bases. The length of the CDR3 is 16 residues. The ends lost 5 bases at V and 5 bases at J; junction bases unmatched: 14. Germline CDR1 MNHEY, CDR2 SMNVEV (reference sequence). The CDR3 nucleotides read TGTGCCAGCAGTGAGGGCGGTGGCGGGAGTTTGGAGACCCAGTACTTC. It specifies CASSEGGGGSLETQYF.

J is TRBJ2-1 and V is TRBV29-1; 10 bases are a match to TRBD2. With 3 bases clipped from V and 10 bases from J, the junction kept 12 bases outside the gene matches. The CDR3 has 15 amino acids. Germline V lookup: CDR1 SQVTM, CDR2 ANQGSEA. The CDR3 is CSVEMVILAGREQFF. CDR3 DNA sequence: TGCAGCGTTGAGATGGTAATACTAGCGGGAAGGGAGCAGTTCTTC.

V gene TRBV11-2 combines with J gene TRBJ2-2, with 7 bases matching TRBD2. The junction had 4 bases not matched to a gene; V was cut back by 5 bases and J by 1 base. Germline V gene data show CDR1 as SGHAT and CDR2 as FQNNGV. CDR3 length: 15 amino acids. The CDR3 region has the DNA TGTGCCAGCAGCCGCCTAGCGGTGAACACCGGGGAGCTGTTTTTT. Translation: CASSRLAVNTGELFF.

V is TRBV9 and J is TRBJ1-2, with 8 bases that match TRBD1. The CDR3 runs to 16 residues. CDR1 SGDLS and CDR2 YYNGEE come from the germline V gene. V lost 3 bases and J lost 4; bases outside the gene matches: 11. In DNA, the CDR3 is TGTGCCAGCAGCGCCGTGCAGGGGGCTTTTGGCTATGGCTACACCTTC. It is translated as CASSAVQGAFGYGYTF. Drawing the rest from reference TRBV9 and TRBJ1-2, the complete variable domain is DSGVTQTPKHLITATGQRVTLRCSPRSGDLSVYWYQQSLDQGLQFLIQYYNGEERAKGNILERFSAQQFPDLHSELNLSSLELGDSALYFCASSAVQGAFGYGYTFGSGTRLTVV.